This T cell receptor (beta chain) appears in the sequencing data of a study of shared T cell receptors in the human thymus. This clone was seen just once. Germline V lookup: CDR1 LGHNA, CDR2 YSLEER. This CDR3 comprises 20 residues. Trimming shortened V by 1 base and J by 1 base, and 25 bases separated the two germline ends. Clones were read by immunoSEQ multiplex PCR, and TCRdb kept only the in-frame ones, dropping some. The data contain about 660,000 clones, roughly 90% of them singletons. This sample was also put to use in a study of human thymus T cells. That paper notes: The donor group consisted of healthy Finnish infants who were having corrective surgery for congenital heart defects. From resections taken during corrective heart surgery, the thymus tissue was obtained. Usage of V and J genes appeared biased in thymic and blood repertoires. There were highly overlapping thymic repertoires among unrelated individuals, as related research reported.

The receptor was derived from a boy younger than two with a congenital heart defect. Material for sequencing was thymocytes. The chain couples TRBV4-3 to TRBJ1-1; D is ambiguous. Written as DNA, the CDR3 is TGCGCCAGCAGCCAAGGCACAATACTAGATTCACATCCCCCGAACACTGAAGCTTTCTTT. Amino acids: CASSQGTILDSHPPNTEAFF.